A selection of T cell receptor beta chains follows, all from one sample in a study of human T cells and chemical hapten exposure. TCRdb itself ran the RACE reads through MiXCR, one entry per CDR3 protein. The table lists 150,000 to 200,000 distinct CDR3 sequences, approximately 20% of them singletons. Source: whole blood, taken in connection with sensitization to the hapten diphenylcyclopropenone (DPC). All receptors come from a woman between 50 and 59 years old with alopecia areata. Some clones in this sample may be carry-over from other donors' samples. The CDR3 runs from the conserved cysteine through the conserved F or W. A D gene is named only where the DNA matches it firmly. A clone size is listed for some rows: how often the clone was seen (once, few, many), or a class if it is expanded.

>TRBD2|TRBJ2-3|17|TRBV20-1|-
CSVSGNPAGGLTDTQYF
TGCAGTGTTAGCGGTAACCCAGCGGGAGGGCTGACAGATACGCAGTATTTT
>TRBD2|TRBJ2-7|15|TRBV3-1|once
CASSAGLAGFYEQYF
TGTGCCAGCAGCGCGGGACTAGCGGGATTCTACGAGCAGTACTTC
>-|TRBJ2-3|9|TRBV29-1|-
CSADDTQYF
TGCAGCGCTGACGATACGCAGTATTTT
>-|TRBJ2-3|15|TRBV24-1|few
CATSHTAHSTDTQYF
TGTGCCACCAGCCATACAGCCCACAGCACAGATACGCAGTATTTT
>-|TRBJ2-4|12|TRBV12-5|-
CASGYLTGFQYF
TGTGCTAGTGGTTACTTAACAGGGTTTCAGTACTTC
>TRBD1|TRBJ1-5|15|TRBV19|-
CASSTPHRGNQPQHF
TGTGCCAGTAGTACCCCCCACAGGGGAAATCAGCCCCAGCATTTT
>-|TRBJ1-1|15|TRBV2|few
CASSHTSTANTEAFF
TGTGCCAGCAGTCACACAAGTACAGCGAACACTGAAGCTTTCTTT
>-|TRBJ1-3|16|TRBV21-1|-
CASSKEVRATGNTIYF
TGTGCCAGCAGCAAAGAGGTCAGGGCGACTGGAAACACCATATATTTT
>TRBD2|TRBJ2-3|16|TRBV20-1|few
CSARDVLGIAGNTQYF
TGCAGTGCTAGAGATGTCCTGGGGATAGCGGGCAATACGCAGTATTTT
>-|TRBJ1-2|14|TRBV2|-
CASSLTGFNYGYTF
TGTGCCAGCAGTTTGACAGGCTTTAACTATGGCTACACCTTC
>-|TRBJ2-4|16|TRBV5-1|-
CASSLTGRLAKNIQYF
TGCGCCAGCAGCTTAACCGGACGGCTAGCCAAAAACATTCAGTACTTC
>TRBD1|TRBJ2-2|17|TRBV11-2|-
CASSWGRDRVYTGELFF
TGTGCCAGCAGCTGGGGTCGGGACAGGGTATACACCGGGGAGCTGTTTTTT
>-|TRBJ2-1|13|TRBV11-3|-
CASSLKAAREVIF
TGTGCCAGCAGCTTAAAGGCAGCGAGGGAGGTTATCTTC
>TRBD2|TRBJ2-1|18|TRBV27|-
CASAPTSGRISSYNEQFF
TGTGCCAGTGCCCCTACTAGCGGGAGGATCAGCTCCTACAATGAGCAGTTCTTC
>TRBD1|TRBJ1-2|17|TRBV15|-
CATSRNRPGQGNYGYTF
TGTGCCACCAGCAGAAACCGTCCGGGACAGGGGAACTATGGCTACACCTTC
>TRBD2|TRBJ2-5|15|TRBV6-1|-
CASSELSGNQETQYF
TGTGCCAGCAGTGAGCTTAGCGGGAACCAAGAGACCCAGTACTTC
>-|TRBJ2-2|13|TRBV2|-
CASQFYSTGELFF
TGTGCCAGCCAGTTCTACAGCACCGGGGAGCTGTTTTTT
>-|TRBJ2-7|15|TRBV7-9|-
CASSPAVASSYEQYF
TGTGCCAGCAGCCCAGCGGTCGCGAGCTCCTACGAGCAGTACTTC
>-|TRBJ1-3|15|TRBV11-2|-
CASRFAPMIGNTIYF
TGTGCCAGCAGGTTTGCCCCCATGATCGGAAACACCATATATTTT
>TRBD2|TRBJ2-1|18|TRBV4-1|few
CASSQGYSGSSLYNEQFF
TGCGCCAGCAGCCAAGGATATAGCGGGAGCTCCCTTTACAATGAGCAGTTCTTC
>TRBD2|TRBJ2-7|16|TRBV20-1|few
CSARDKREGSIYEQYF
TGCAGTGCTAGAGACAAGCGGGAGGGCTCTATCTACGAGCAGTACTTC
>-|TRBJ2-1|16|TRBV5-4|-
CASSKDPSQSYNEQFF
TGTGCCAGCAGCAAGGACCCGTCCCAATCCTACAATGAGCAGTTCTTC
>TRBD2|TRBJ2-7|14|TRBV5-1|-
CASKVASGSYEQYF
TGCGCCAGCAAGGTGGCTAGCGGATCCTACGAGCAGTACTTC
>TRBD1|TRBJ1-1|14|TRBV29-1|-
CSVCLPGQATEAFF
TGCAGCGTTTGCCTACCCGGACAGGCCACTGAAGCTTTCTTT
>-|TRBJ2-1|23|TRBV29-1|-
CSVEESRRLRDETWSSSYNEQFF
TGCAGCGTTGAAGAATCAAGAAGATTACGGGACGAAACCTGGAGCAGCTCCTACAATGAGCAGTTCTTC
>TRBD2|TRBJ2-1|16|TRBV11-2|-
CASSLGLAGGPDEQFF
TGTGCCAGCAGCTTAGGACTAGCGGGAGGGCCGGATGAGCAGTTCTTC
>-|TRBJ1-1|14|TRBV18|-
CASSYAKLNTEAFF
TGTGCCAGCTCATATGCAAAATTAAACACTGAAGCTTTCTTT
>TRBD1|TRBJ2-3|13|TRBV25-1|few
CASRQGGTDTQYF
TGTGCCAGCAGACAGGGGGGTACAGATACGCAGTATTTT
>-|TRBJ2-3|15|TRBV5-1|-
CASSPPGDRGGTQYF
TGCGCCAGCAGCCCCCCGGGCGACCGTGGGGGTACGCAGTATTTT
>-|TRBJ1-5|16|TRBV29-1|few
CSVVVGAEMSNQPQHF
TGCAGCGTTGTTGTAGGAGCAGAGATGAGCAATCAGCCCCAGCATTTT
>-|TRBJ2-2|13|TRBV29-1|few
CSVDVGAGGELFF
TGCAGCGTTGACGTAGGGGCCGGCGGGGAGCTGTTTTTT
>-|TRBJ2-3|15|TRBV29-1|few
CSARRWGENTDTQYF
TGCAGCGCAAGGCGCTGGGGGGAGAACACAGATACGCAGTATTTT
>-|TRBJ2-1|16|TRBV9|many
CASSTGMTRGTNEQFF
TGTGCCAGCAGCACCGGGATGACTCGAGGGACAAATGAGCAGTTCTTC
>-|TRBJ1-4|17|TRBV7-9|-
CASSRRTLTASNEKLFF
TGTGCCAGCAGCAGGAGAACCTTGACTGCGAGTAATGAAAAACTGTTTTTT
>TRBD2|TRBJ2-7|16|TRBV2|few
CASSDVQASGTIEQYF
TGTGCCAGCAGTGATGTCCAGGCTAGCGGGACCATCGAGCAGTACTTC
>-|TRBJ1-2|11|TRBV29-1|few
CSVGFNYGYTF
TGCAGCGTTGGATTTAACTATGGCTACACCTTC
>TRBD2|TRBJ2-2|15|TRBV5-1|-
CASSSGTSGLGELFF
TGCGCCAGCAGTTCCGGGACTAGCGGGCTCGGGGAGCTGTTTTTT
>TRBD1|TRBJ1-1|14|TRBV5-1|-
CASRYGQGNTEAFF
TGCGCCAGCAGATATGGACAGGGGAACACTGAAGCTTTCTTT
>TRBD1|TRBJ1-5|15|TRBV6-5|few
CASSSNRGSNQPQHF
TGTGCCAGCAGCTCGAACAGGGGTAGCAATCAGCCCCAGCATTTT
>TRBD2|TRBJ2-7|15|TRBV7-9|once
CASSLGAGASYEQYF
TGTGCCAGCAGCTTAGGGGCGGGAGCATCCTACGAGCAGTACTTC
>-|TRBJ2-1|13|TRBV5-1|-
CASSLEGTGEQFF
TGCGCCAGCAGCTTGGAAGGCACGGGTGAGCAGTTCTTC
>TRBD1|TRBJ1-5|15|TRBV20-1|-
CSARTGTGDGQPQHF
TGCAGTGCTAGAACCGGGACAGGGGATGGTCAGCCCCAGCATTTT
>TRBD2|TRBJ2-1|15|TRBV25-1|few
CASSELGREADEQFF
TGTGCCAGCAGTGAATTAGGGCGGGAGGCAGATGAGCAGTTCTTC
>-|TRBJ2-5|13|TRBV6-1|few
CAASRELAETQYF
TGTGCCGCTTCACGGGAGCTCGCGGAGACCCAGTACTTC
>-|TRBJ1-2|13|TRBV20-1|-
CSARELANYGYTF
TGCAGTGCTAGAGAGTTGGCCAACTATGGCTACACCTTC
>TRBD1|TRBJ2-1|15|TRBV5-1|once
CASTQGVRSYNEQFF
TGCGCCAGCACCCAGGGGGTACGGTCCTACAATGAGCAGTTCTTC
>TRBD2|TRBJ2-1|15|TRBV20-1|-
CSAFGAGGYYNEQFF
TGCAGTGCTTTTGGGGCGGGAGGGTACTACAATGAGCAGTTCTTC
>-|TRBJ1-5|12|TRBV20-1|few
CSARISNQPQHF
TGCAGTGCCCGTATTAGCAATCAGCCCCAGCATTTT
>-|TRBJ2-5|15|TRBV12-3/TRBV12-4|-
CASSLGQGIDETQYF
TGTGCCAGCAGTTTAGGGCAGGGGATCGATGAGACCCAGTACTTC
>TRBD1|TRBJ2-7|15|TRBV9|-
CASSGGQGPTYEQYF
TGTGCCAGCAGCGGCGGACAGGGGCCAACCTACGAGCAGTACTTC
>-|TRBJ2-7|17|TRBV3-1|few
CASSHQSFGTRLYEQYF
TGTGCCAGCAGCCACCAGAGTTTCGGGACCCGACTTTACGAGCAGTACTTC
>-|TRBJ2-5|12|TRBV29-1|-
CSVGDIKETQYF
TGCAGCGTTGGGGACATCAAAGAGACCCAGTACTTC
>-|TRBJ2-2|14|TRBV12-3/TRBV12-4|few
CASSPGENTGELFF
TGTGCCAGCAGCCCGGGGGAGAACACCGGGGAGCTGTTTTTT
>TRBD2|TRBJ2-1|19|TRBV7-9|few
CASSLAYGRGGRSYNEQFF
TGTGCCAGCAGCTTAGCGTACGGTAGGGGCGGGAGATCCTACAATGAGCAGTTCTTC
>TRBD2|TRBJ2-7|14|TRBV20-1|few
CSARTSGLDYEQYF
TGCAGTGCTAGGACTAGCGGGCTCGACTACGAGCAGTACTTC
>TRBD1|TRBJ2-5|15|TRBV6-6|-
CASSYEGAVRETQYF
TGTGCCAGCAGTTACGAGGGGGCCGTAAGAGAGACCCAGTACTTC
>TRBD2|TRBJ2-1|15|TRBV27|few
CASSPGLAGINEQFF
TGTGCCAGCAGTCCCGGACTAGCGGGGATCAATGAGCAGTTCTTC
>TRBD1|TRBJ1-2|15|TRBV7-3|-
CASSSRGGQDYGYTF
TGTGCCAGCAGCTCGCGCGGGGGACAGGACTATGGCTACACCTTC
>TRBD1|TRBJ2-6|17|TRBV9|-
CASSRRTGWSGANVLTF
TGTGCCAGCAGTCGAAGGACAGGGTGGTCGGGGGCCAACGTCCTGACTTTC